Given below is one TCR beta chain in context. Trimming shortened V by 3 bases and J by 8 bases, and 12 bases separated the two germline ends. The germline V gene has CDR1 SGHVS and CDR2 FQNEAQ. The length of the CDR3 is 13 residues. Measured with immunoSEQ multiplex PCR; TCRdb has only the in-frame clones, and not every one. Of about 300,000 clones listed, around nine tenths are singletons. The record originates from a study of blood T cell repertoires in COVID-19. The sequenced sample was PBMCs or T cells enriched from blood (not recorded which). This receptor was taken from a man between 60 and 70 years old who had recovered from COVID-19. The chain combines TRBV7-8 with TRBJ2-3; tentatively, D is TRBD2 (6 bases). DNA of the CDR3: TGTGCCAGCAGCTTGAACACGGAGGGTACGCAGTATTTT. This codes for CASSLNTEGTQYF.